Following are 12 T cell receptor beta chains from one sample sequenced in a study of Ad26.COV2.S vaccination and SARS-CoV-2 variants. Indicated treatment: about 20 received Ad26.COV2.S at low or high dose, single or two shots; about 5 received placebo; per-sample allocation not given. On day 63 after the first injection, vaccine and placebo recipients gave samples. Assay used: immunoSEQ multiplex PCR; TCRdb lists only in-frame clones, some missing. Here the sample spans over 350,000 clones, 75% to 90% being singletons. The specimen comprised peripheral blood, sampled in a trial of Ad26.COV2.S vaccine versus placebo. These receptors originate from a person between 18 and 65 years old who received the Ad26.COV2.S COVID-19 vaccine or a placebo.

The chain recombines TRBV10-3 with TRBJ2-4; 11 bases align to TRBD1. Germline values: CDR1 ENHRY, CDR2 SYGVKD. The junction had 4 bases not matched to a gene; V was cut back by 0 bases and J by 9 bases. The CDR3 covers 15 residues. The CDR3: CAISESGTGGSIQYF. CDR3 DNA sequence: TGTGCCATCAGTGAGTCCGGGACAGGGGGTTCCATTCAGTACTTC.

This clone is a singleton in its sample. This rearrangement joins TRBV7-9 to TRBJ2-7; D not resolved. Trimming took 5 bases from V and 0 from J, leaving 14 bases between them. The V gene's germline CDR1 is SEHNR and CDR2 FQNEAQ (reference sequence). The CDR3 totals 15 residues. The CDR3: CASSQAPDGSYEQYF. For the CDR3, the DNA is TGTGCCAGCAGCCAAGCCCCCGACGGCTCCTACGAGCAGTACTTC.

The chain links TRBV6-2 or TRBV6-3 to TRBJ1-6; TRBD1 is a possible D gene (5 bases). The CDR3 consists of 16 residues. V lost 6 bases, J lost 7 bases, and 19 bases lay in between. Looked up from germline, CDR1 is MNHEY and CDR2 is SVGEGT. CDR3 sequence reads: CASSPGTGLGNSPLHF. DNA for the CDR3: TGTGCCAGCAGCCCCGGGACCGGCCTGGGAAATTCACCCCTCCACTTT.

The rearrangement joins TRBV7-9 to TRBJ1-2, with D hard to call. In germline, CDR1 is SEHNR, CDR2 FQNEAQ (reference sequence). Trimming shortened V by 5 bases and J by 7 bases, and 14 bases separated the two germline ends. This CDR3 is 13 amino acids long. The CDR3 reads CASSPRLARGYTF. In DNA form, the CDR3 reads TGTGCCAGCAGCCCTAGGTTGGCTCGTGGCTACACCTTC.

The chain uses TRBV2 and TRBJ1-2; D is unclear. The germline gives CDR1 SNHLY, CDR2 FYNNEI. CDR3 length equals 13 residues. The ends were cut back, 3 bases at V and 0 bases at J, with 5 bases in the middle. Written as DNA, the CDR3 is TGTGCCAGCAGTGACACCACTAACTATGGCTACACCTTC. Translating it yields CASSDTTNYGYTF. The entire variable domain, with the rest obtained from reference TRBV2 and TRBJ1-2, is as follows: EPEVTQTPSHQVTQMGQEVILRCVPISNHLYFYWYRQILGQKVEFLVSFYNNEISEKSEIFDDQFSVERPDGSNFTLKIRSTKLEDSAMYFCASSDTTNYGYTFGSGTRLTVV.

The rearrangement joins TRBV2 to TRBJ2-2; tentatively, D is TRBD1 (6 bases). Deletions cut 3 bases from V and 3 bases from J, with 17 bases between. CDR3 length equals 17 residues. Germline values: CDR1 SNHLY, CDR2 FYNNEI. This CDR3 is CASSEGSGGAYTGELFF. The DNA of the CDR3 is TGTGCCAGCAGTGAGGGCTCTGGGGGCGCTTACACCGGGGAGCTGTTTTTT.

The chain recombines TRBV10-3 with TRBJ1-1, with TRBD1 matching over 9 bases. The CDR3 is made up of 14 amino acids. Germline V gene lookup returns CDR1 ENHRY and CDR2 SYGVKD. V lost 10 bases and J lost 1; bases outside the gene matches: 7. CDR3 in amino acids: CASTGTGKNTEAFF. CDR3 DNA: TGTGCCAGCACCGGGACAGGGAAGAACACTGAAGCTTTCTTT.

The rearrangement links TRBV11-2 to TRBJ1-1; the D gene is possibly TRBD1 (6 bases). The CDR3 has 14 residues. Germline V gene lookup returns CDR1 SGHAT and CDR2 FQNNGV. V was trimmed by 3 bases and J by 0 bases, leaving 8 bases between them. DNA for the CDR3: TGTGCCAGCAGCTTTAACAGGGTGAACACTGAAGCTTTCTTT. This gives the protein CASSFNRVNTEAFF.

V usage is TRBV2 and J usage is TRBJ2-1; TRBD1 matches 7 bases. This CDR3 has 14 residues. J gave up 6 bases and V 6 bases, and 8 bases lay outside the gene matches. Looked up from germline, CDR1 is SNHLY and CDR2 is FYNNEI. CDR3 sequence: CASRSRGRFNEQFF. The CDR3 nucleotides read TGTGCCAGCAGGTCCAGGGGGAGATTCAATGAGCAGTTCTTC.

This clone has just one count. The CDR3: CASTEGQGSNQPQHF. In nucleotides, the CDR3 is TGTGCCAGTACCGAGGGACAGGGAAGCAATCAGCCCCAGCATTTT. The rearrangement uses TRBV19 and TRBJ1-5, with 9 bases matching TRBD1. Trimming took 7 bases from V and 1 from J; bases not matched to a gene: 5. Germline-derived CDR1 and CDR2 are LNHDA and SQIVND (reference sequence). This CDR3 spans 15 amino acids.

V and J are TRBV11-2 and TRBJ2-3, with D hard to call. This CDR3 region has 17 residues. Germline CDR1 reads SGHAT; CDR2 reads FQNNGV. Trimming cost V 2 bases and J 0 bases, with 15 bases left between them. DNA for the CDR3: TGTGCCAGCAGCTTAATGATTGGGGTTCCTAGCACAGATACGCAGTATTTT. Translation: CASSLMIGVPSTDTQYF.

The CDR3 region is CASSFYGGPPGANVLTF. The CDR3 bases are TGTGCCAGCAGCTTTTACGGGGGGCCCCCTGGGGCCAACGTCCTGACTTTC. This rearrangement joins TRBV7-8 to TRBJ2-6; weak D call: TRBD2 (7 bases). V was shortened by 3 bases and J by 2 bases, with 14 bases between the two germline ends. The CDR3 has 17 residues. Per germline, CDR1 SGHVS and CDR2 FQNEAQ.